This record covers a single T cell receptor beta chain. Generated by immunoSEQ multiplex PCR, the TCRdb table keeps only in-frame clones and is missing some. Here the sample spans over 90,000 clones, roughly 96% being singletons. Germline trimming cut 3 bases from V and 5 bases from J; bases unmatched to any gene: 4. Germline-derived CDR1 and CDR2 are MNHNS and SASEGT. This CDR3 region has 14 residues. The data originate from a study of technical replicates of blood from a handful of donors. Material: T cells isolated from PBMCs. V and J are TRBV6-1 and TRBJ2-3; TRBD2 agrees at 8 bases. The source is a human donor in good health. The DNA for the CDR3 is TGTGCCAGCAGTGAGGGGCGGGAGGTAGATACGCAGTATTTT. This sequence encodes CASSEGREVDTQYF.